The clone carrying this TCR beta chain has only one observation. This sample was included in a study of blood T cell repertoires in COVID-19. Across the whole study: Material from acute and convalescent COVID-19 was sourced from the United States, Italy and Spain. PBMCs, B-cell-depleted T cells, or T cells provided the cDNA or gDNA that made up the material.

Authors' analysis steps: Reference gene primer amplification yielded estimated nucleated cell counts. This table comes from immunoSEQ multiplex PCR, and its TCRdb copy is limited to in-frame clones, with some not included. V and J calls and clone size are given by that table; D and trimming were obtained from the DNA. This repertoire shows 90,000 to 140,000 clones, 80% to 85% found once; its top ten account for about 16%. The V gene's germline CDR1 is LNHNV and CDR2 YYDKDF (reference sequence). The CDR3 contains 14 residues. V was pared by 8 bases and J by 8 bases, with 9 bases of the junction left unmatched.

The sequencing sample was made of peripheral blood. This receptor was obtained from an elderly woman with acute or convalescent COVID-19. This chain joins TRBV15 and TRBJ1-2; 12 bases fit TRBD1. Here the CDR3 DNA reads TGTGCCACCGAACCGGGACAGGGGGCGGGGGGCTACACCTTC. Translating it yields CATEPGQGAGGYTF.